Listed here is a single T cell receptor beta chain. Its antigen is unknown. V shed 2 bases, J shed 6 bases, and the junction held 7 bases outside the gene matches. The germline gives CDR1 MNHEY, CDR2 SVGAGI. The CDR3 totals 15 residues. Here immunoSEQ multiplex PCR was the method, and the copy in TCRdb shows in-frame clones only, minus some. The profile shows a few hundred thousand clones, around 95% of them singletons. This sample was taken from a study of shared clonotypes between healthy human individuals. Study-level results: Investigators collected only blood, and repertoires in tissues likely differ. Roughly 5% of naive CD4 clonotypes were shared across several donors. Investigators expected sequencing depth to affect clonotype sharing among donors. Represented diversity, genetic and exposure-history alike, was limited by few donors.

CD45RO-negative, CCR7-positively selected cells formed the naive CD8 fraction, excluding terminally differentiated effector memory CD45RA+ cells. Sequencing was performed on naive CD8+ T cells sorted from blood. The rearrangement uses TRBV6-5 and TRBJ2-7; 10 nucleotides match TRBD1. This TCR came from a woman in her 30s in good health. The CDR3 DNA reads TGTGCCAGCAGTTACACCGGGACAGGGGTCGGCGAGCAGTACTTC. Translating gives CASSYTGTGVGEQYF.